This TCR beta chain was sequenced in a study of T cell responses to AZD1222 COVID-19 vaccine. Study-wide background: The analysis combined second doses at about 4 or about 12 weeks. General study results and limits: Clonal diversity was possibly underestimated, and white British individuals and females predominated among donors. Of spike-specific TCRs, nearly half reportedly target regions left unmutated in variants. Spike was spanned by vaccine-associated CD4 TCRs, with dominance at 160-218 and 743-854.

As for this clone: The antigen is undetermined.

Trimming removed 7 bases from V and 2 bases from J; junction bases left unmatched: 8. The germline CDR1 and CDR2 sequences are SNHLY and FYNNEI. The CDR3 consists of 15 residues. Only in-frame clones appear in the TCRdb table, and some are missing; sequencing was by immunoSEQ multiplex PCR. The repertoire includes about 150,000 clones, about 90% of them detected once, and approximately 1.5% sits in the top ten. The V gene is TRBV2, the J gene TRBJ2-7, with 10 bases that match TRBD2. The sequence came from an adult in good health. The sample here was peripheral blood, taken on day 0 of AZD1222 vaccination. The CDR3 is CASTQGTSVTYEQYF. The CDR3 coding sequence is TGTGCCAGCACACAGGGGACTAGCGTTACCTACGAGCAGTACTTC.